This is a list of T cell receptor beta chains from one sample in a study of blood T cell repertoires in COVID-19. Produced via immunoSEQ multiplex PCR; TCRdb's table is partial and in-frame only. The sample lists around 230,000 clones; 70% to 90% were seen once. Sequencing was performed on PBMCs or T cells enriched from blood (not recorded which). These TCRs come from a woman in her thirties or forties with acute COVID-19. The CDR3 runs from the conserved cysteine through the conserved F or W. The order of the fields is V gene, J gene, D gene, clone size, CDR3 protein, CDR3 DNA. The D gene is left open where the match is weak. Not all rows give a size; the values are once, few, many and, for expanded clones, a class.

>TRBV3-1/TRBV3-2|TRBJ1-2|TRBD1|once
CASSPRQGIGYTF
TGTGCCAGCAGCCCCCGACAGGGTATTGGCTACACCTTC
>TRBV19|TRBJ2-3|.|.
CASNAYAHSRTDTQYF
TGTGCCAGTAACGCATACGCCCATTCCAGGACAGATACGCAGTATTTT
>TRBV27|TRBJ1-4|.|.
CASSPQGKPNEKLFF
TGTGCCAGCAGTCCACAGGGTAAACCTAATGAAAAACTGTTTTTT
>TRBV4-2|TRBJ1-6|.|few
CASSQDFRTVNSPLHF
TGTGCCAGCAGCCAAGATTTTAGGACAGTAAATTCACCCCTCCACTTT
>TRBV10-3|TRBJ1-5|TRBD1|.
CAISEFGTGANQPQHF
TGTGCCATCAGTGAATTCGGGACAGGGGCTAATCAGCCCCAGCATTTT
>TRBV4-3|TRBJ1-2|TRBD1|.
CASSHRGQGVYTF
TGCGCCAGCAGCCACAGAGGACAGGGGGTCTACACCTTC
>TRBV27|TRBJ2-7|.|.
CASSLSSGGDYYEQYF
TGTGCCAGCAGTTTATCGTCGGGGGGCGACTACTACGAGCAGTACTTC
>TRBV4-1|TRBJ2-7|TRBD1|.
CASSQDWGDRVRYEQYF
TGCGCCAGCAGCCAAGATTGGGGGGACAGGGTACGATACGAGCAGTACTTC
>TRBV2|TRBJ2-1|TRBD2|.
CASSRLAGGHEQFF
TGTGCCAGCAGTAGACTAGCGGGGGGGCATGAGCAGTTCTTC
>TRBV9|TRBJ1-2|.|.
CASSSNEGGTYGYTF
TGTGCCAGCAGCTCAAACGAGGGGGGGACCTATGGCTACACCTTC
>TRBV7-2|TRBJ2-1|TRBD2|.
CASSFRTRLEQFF
TGTGCCAGCAGCTTCCGGACTAGGCTAGAGCAGTTCTTC
>TRBV7-2|TRBJ2-7|TRBD1|.
CASSFGQAQAYEQYF
TGTGCCAGCAGCTTCGGACAGGCGCAGGCGTATGAGCAGTACTTC
>TRBV2|TRBJ2-3|TRBD1|.
CASSRQGGGTDTQYF
TGTGCCAGCAGTAGACAGGGGGGAGGGACAGATACGCAGTATTTT
>TRBV2|TRBJ1-2|.|.
CASSEALGGRENNYGYTF
TGTGCCAGCAGTGAAGCGCTCGGTGGACGGGAAAATAACTATGGCTACACCTTC
>TRBV7-8|TRBJ2-3|TRBD1|.
CASSLVDRGLADTQYF
TGTGCCAGCAGCTTGGTCGACAGGGGGCTGGCAGATACGCAGTATTTT
>TRBV28|TRBJ1-1|.|.
CASSREAKTEAFF
TGTGCCAGCAGTCGGGAGGCAAAGACTGAAGCTTTCTTT
>TRBV10-3|TRBJ1-2|TRBD1|.
CAISESKGGGEGYTF
TGTGCCATCAGTGAGTCGAAAGGAGGGGGCGAGGGCTACACCTTC